This T cell receptor (beta chain) originates from a study of CD8+CD57+ T cells in acquired aplastic anemia. Study context: Isolated CD4+ and CD8+ cells, once sorted, yielded DNA averaging about 3.4 ug.

The template used for profiling TCR beta VDJ and CDR3 was genomic DNA. Each CDR3 protein gets one entry after TCRdb re-called the reads with MiXCR. The table records under 500,000 distinct CDR3 sequences, around 32% of them present only once. This CDR3 is built from 17 residues. Germline V gives CDR1 LNHNV, CDR2 YYDKDF (reference sequence). Regarding the study as a whole: The same twenty-nine CD8+ CDR3 sequences occurred in patients and in controls.

About this clonotype: Its specificity is not known. A much larger clone differs from this one at a single base, so this may be a read error.

The patients chosen for sequencing had shown expansion of CD8+CD57+ cells (detected by flow cytometry). The study sampled blood from patients who had received no therapy. Material: sorted CD4+, CD8+, or CD8+CD57+ T cells (not recorded which) from PBMCs. This TCR came from a human donor with aplastic anemia. The J gene is TRBJ2-3, the V gene TRBV15, with D maybe TRBD2 (5 bases). The CDR3 coding sequence is TGTGCCACCAGCAGAGAGGGGAAGCTAGCCCGCACAGATACGCGGTATTTT. It is translated as CATSREGKLARTDTRYF.